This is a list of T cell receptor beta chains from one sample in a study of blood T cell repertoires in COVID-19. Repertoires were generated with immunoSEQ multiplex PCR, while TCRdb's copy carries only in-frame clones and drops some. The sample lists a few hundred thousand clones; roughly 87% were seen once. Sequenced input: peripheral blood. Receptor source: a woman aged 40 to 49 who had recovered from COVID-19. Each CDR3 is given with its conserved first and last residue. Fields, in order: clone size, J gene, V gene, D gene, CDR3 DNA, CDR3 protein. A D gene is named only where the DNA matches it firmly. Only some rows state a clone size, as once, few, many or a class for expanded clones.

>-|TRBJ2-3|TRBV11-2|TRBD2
TGTGCCAGCAGCTTAGGAGCTTGGCGGGAGGGTGGGGATACGCAGTATTTT
CASSLGAWREGGDTQYF
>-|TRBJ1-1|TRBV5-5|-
TGTGCCAGCAGCCCGGGCGAGGGGGGGCGGGACACTGAAGCTTTCTTT
CASSPGEGGRDTEAFF
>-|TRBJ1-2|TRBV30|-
TGTGCCTGGGCGAGAACGTTCGGTCACTATGGCTACACCTTC
CAWARTFGHYGYTF
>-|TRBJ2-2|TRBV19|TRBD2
TGTGCCAGTAGCAGCGGGGGCGGGAACGGGGAGCTGTTTTTT
CASSSGGGNGELFF
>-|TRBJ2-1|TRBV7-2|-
TGTGCCAGCACCCCCAATGCGGGGGCTTACAATGAGCAGTTCTTC
CASTPNAGAYNEQFF
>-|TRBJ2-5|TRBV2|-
TGTGCCAGCAATCTGGGGCTCTATGAGACCCAGTACTTC
CASNLGLYETQYF
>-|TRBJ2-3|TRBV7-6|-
TGTGCCAGCAGCTTTGGAGCGGATACGCAGTATTTT
CASSFGADTQYF
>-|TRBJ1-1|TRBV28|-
TGTGCCAGCAGTCAACCGGGGGGGTTGAACACTGAAGCTTTCTTT
CASSQPGGLNTEAFF
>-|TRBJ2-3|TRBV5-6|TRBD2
TGTGCCAGCAGCCCAAGGACTAGCGTGACAGATACGCAGTATTTT
CASSPRTSVTDTQYF
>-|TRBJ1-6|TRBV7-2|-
TGTGCCAGCAGCACAGGGCCCAATTCACCCCTCCACTTT
CASSTGPNSPLHF
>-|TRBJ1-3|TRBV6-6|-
TGTGCCAGCAGTTACTCTTCCGGGAACGGAAACACCATATATTTT
CASSYSSGNGNTIYF
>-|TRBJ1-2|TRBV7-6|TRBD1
TGTGCCAGCAGCCCTACGAGACAGGGGGCTTATGGCTACACCTTC
CASSPTRQGAYGYTF
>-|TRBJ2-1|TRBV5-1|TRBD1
TGCGCCAGCAGCTCTCTGGGGACAGGGCCTTACAATGAGCAGTTCTTC
CASSSLGTGPYNEQFF
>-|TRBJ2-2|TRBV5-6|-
TGTGCCAGCAGCCATAGGGTAGCGCCGAACACCGGGGAGCTGTTTTTT
CASSHRVAPNTGELFF
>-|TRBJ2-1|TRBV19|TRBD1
TGTGCCAGCCGGATAGGGGGCGGAGCTTACAATGAGCAGTTCTTC
CASRIGGGAYNEQFF
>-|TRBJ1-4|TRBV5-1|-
TGCGCCAGCAGCTTCAGCGGGGGCGGTGAAAAACTGTTTTTT
CASSFSGGGEKLFF
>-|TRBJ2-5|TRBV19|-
TGTGCCAGTAGCATGGGTCAGGGAGGAGAGACCCAGTACTTC
CASSMGQGGETQYF
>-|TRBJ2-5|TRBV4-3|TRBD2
TGCGCCAGCAGCCGCGGGGGGGAGACCCAGTACTTC
CASSRGGETQYF
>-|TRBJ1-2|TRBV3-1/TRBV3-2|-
TGTGCCAGCAGCCACGGATCTCCGGGGGGTGGCTACACCTTC
CASSHGSPGGGYTF
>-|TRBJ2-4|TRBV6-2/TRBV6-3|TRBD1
TGTGCCAGCAGTTACAGGTCGGGACAGCTAGCCAAAAACATTCAGTACTTC
CASSYRSGQLAKNIQYF
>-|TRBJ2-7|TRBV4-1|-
TGCGCCAGCAGCCAAGTAGCGCTCAGCTCCTACGAGCAGTACTTC
CASSQVALSSYEQYF
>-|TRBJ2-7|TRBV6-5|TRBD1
TGTGCCAGCAGTCCCTTCGGGACAGGATCCTACGAGCAGTACTTC
CASSPFGTGSYEQYF
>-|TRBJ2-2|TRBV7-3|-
TGTGCCAGCAGCCTACACGCCGGGACAAACACCGGGGAGCTGTTTTTT
CASSLHAGTNTGELFF
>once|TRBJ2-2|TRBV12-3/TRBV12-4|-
TGTGCCAGCAGTTCCGGACTCACCGGGGAGCTGTTTTTT
CASSSGLTGELFF
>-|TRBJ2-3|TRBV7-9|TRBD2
TGTGCCAGCAGCTTACAAGCGGGGAGCGCAGATACGCAGTATTTT
CASSLQAGSADTQYF
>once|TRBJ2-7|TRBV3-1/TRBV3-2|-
TGTGCCAGCAGCCGGGACTTCAGCTCCTACGAGCAGTACTTC
CASSRDFSSYEQYF
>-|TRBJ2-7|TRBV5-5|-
TGTGCCAGCAGCTTGGGAAGCTACAGCTCCTACGAGCAGTACTTC
CASSLGSYSSYEQYF
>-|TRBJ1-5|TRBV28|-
TGTGCCAGCAGTTTCCAGGGGCAGTATAGCAATCAGCCCCAGCATTTT
CASSFQGQYSNQPQHF
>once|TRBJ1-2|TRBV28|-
TGTGCCAGCAGTCTGGCGGAATATGGCTACACCTTC
CASSLAEYGYTF
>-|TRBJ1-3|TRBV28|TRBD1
TGTGCCAGCAGTGACAGGGTTAGGGGAAACACCATATATTTT
CASSDRVRGNTIYF
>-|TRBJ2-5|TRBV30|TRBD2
TGTGCCTGGAGTGTTTACGGGGGGGCCGACGAGACCCAGTACTTC
CAWSVYGGADETQYF
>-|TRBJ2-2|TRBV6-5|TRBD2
TGTGCCAGCAGTTACTCGGGACTAGCGGGAGCCGGGGAGCTGTTTTTT
CASSYSGLAGAGELFF
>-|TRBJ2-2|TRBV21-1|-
TGTGCCAGCATTTCCCCTAGCGGGAGGGCCCGGGAGCTGTTTTTT
CASISPSGRARELFF
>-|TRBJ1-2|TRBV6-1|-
TGTGCCAGCAGTGAACAGGGGTATTTTGGCGGCTACACCTTC
CASSEQGYFGGYTF
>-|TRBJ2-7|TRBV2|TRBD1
TGTGCCAGCAGAAAGATCACAGGGGGCGAGCAGTACTTC
CASRKITGGEQYF
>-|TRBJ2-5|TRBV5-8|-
TGTGCCAGCAGTTTCCGGGACATATTGAGGGAGACCCAGTACTTC
CASSFRDILRETQYF
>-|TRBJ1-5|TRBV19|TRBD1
TGTGCCAGTAATCCGGGACAGGGGGGTCAGCCCCAGCATTTT
CASNPGQGGQPQHF
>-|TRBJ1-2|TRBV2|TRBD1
TGTGCCAGCCAAGGGACAGCCTATGGCTACACCTTC
CASQGTAYGYTF
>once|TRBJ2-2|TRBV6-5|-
TGTGCCAGCAGTTACTACCGGGGTGGCGGGGAGCTGTTTTTT
CASSYYRGGGELFF
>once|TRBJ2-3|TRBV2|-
TGTGCCAGCAGTGAACTTTTATCGTCCGATACGCAGTATTTT
CASSELLSSDTQYF